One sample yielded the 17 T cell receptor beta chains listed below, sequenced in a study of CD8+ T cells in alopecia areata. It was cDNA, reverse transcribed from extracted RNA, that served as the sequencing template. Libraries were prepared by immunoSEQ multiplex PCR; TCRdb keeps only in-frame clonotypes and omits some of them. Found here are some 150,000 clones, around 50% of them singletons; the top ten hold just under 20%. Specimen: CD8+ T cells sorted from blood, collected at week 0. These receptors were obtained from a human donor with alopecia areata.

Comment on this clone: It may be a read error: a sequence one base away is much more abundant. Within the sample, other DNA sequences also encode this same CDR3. In DNA form, the CDR3 reads TGTGCCAGCAGCTTGGGGACTGAAGCTTTCTTT. Protein: CASSLGTEAFF. This chain uses TRBV11-2 with TRBJ1-1; D is unclear. Trimming shortened V by 3 bases and J by 5 bases, and 4 bases separated the two germline ends. The CDR3 sequence is 11 residues long. Per the germline V gene, CDR1 is SGHAT and CDR2 is FQNNGV.

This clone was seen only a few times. This CDR3 reads CASSDGQADEKLFF. For the CDR3, the DNA is TGTGCCAGCAGTGACGGGCAGGCCGATGAAAAACTGTTTTTT. V gene TRBV2 combines with J gene TRBJ1-4; D call uncertain. Per the germline V gene, CDR1 is SNHLY and CDR2 is FYNNEI. The CDR3 is 14 amino acids. Trimming pared 3 bases from V and 6 bases from J, leaving 11 bases between.

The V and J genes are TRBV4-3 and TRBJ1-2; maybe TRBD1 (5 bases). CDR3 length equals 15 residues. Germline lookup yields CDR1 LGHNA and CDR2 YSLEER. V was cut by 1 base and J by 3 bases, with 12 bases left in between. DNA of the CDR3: TGCGCCAGCAGCCAAGCCTCGGGGGGGGACTATGGCTACACCTTC. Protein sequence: CASSQASGGDYGYTF.

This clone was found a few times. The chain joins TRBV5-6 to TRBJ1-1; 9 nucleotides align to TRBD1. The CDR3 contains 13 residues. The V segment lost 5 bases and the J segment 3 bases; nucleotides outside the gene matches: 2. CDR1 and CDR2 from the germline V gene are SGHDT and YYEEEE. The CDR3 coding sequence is TGTGCCAGCAGGGGACAGGGCGACACTGAAGCTTTCTTT. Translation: CASRGQGDTEAFF.

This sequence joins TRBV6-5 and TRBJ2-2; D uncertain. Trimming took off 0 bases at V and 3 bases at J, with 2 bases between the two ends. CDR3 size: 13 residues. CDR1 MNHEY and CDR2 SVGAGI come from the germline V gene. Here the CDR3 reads CASSYSHTGELFF. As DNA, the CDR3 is TGTGCCAGCAGTTACTCCCACACCGGGGAGCTGTTTTTT.

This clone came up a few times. Here the CDR3 DNA reads TGCAGCGTTCGAGTGGGGGGCAATGAGCAGTTCTTC. The encoded protein is CSVRVGGNEQFF. J is TRBJ2-1 and V is TRBV29-1, with D possibly being TRBD2 (6 bases). Trimming stripped 5 bases from V and 6 bases from J, with 11 bases between. Germline V gene sequence: CDR1 SQVTM, CDR2 ANQGSEA. This CDR3 is built from 12 residues.

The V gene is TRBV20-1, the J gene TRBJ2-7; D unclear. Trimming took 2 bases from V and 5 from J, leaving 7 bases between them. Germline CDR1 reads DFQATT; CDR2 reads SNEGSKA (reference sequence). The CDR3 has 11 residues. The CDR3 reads CSARIDNEQYF. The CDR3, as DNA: TGCAGTGCTAGAATTGATAACGAGCAGTACTTC.

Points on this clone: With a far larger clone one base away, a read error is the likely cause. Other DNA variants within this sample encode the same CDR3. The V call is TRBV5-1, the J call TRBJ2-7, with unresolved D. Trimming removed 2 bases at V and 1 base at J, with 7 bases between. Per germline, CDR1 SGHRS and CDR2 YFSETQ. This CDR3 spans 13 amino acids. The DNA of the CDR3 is TGCGCCAGCAGCTTTCCACCATCCTACGAGCAGTACTTC. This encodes CASSFPPSYEQYF.

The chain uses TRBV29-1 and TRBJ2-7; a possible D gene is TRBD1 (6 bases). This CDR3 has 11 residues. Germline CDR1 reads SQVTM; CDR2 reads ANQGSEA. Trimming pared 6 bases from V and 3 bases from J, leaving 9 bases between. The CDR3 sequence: CSVDSNYEQYF. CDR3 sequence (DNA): TGCAGCGTGGACAGTAACTACGAGCAGTACTTC.

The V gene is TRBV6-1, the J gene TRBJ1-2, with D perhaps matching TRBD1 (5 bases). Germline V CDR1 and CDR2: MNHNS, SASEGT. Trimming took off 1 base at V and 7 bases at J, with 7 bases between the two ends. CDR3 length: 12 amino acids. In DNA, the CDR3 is TGTGCCAGCAGTGAAGGAGGGGTTGGCTACACCTTC. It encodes CASSEGGVGYTF.

The CDR3 DNA reads as TGCGCCAGCAGCCACGAACTTACCTACGAGCAGTACTTC. Translated, it gives CASSHELTYEQYF. V is TRBV4-3 and J is TRBJ2-7; D uncertain. Germline V gene sequence: CDR1 LGHNA, CDR2 YSLEER. Between the trimmed V and J ends, which lost 3 bases and 2 bases, there was a span of 8 bases. This CDR3 comprises 13 residues.

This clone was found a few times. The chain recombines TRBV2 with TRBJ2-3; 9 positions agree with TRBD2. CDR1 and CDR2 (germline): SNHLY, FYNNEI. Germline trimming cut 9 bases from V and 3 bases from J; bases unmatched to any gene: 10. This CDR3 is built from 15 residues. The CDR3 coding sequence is TGTGCCAGTAGGGAGACTAGCGGAACTACAGATACGCAGTATTTT. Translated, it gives CASRETSGTTDTQYF.

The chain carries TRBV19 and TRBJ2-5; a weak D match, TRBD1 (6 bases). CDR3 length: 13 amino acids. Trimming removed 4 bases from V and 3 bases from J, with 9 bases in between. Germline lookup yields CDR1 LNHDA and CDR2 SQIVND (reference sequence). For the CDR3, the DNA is TGTGCCAGTAGTAGGGACAACGAAGAGACCCAGTACTTC. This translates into CASSRDNEETQYF.

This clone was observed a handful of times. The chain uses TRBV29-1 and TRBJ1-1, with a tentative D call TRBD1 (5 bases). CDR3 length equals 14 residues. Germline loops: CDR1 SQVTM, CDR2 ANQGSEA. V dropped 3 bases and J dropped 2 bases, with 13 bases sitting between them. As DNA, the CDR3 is TGCAGCGTTGAGAGGGACGGTGGCAACACTGAAGCTTTCTTT. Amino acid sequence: CSVERDGGNTEAFF.

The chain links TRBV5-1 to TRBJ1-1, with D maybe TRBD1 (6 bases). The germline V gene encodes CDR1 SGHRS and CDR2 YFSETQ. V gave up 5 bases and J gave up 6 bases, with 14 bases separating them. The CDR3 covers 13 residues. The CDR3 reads CASRRQVKSEAFF. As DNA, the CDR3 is TGCGCCAGCAGAAGACAGGTAAAGTCTGAAGCTTTCTTT.

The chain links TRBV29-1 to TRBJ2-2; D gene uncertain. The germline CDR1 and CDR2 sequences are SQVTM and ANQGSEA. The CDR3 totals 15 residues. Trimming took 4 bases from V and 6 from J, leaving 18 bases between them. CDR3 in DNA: TGCAGCGTTGTAACAACGGGCGGTTTGTCCGGGGAGCTGTTTTTT. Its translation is CSVVTTGGLSGELFF.

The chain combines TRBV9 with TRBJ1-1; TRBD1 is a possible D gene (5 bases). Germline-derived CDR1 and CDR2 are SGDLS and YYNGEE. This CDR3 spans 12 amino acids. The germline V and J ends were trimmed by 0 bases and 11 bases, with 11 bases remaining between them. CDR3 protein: CASSVGGMGAFF. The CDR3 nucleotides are TGTGCCAGCAGCGTAGGGGGGATGGGCGCTTTCTTT.